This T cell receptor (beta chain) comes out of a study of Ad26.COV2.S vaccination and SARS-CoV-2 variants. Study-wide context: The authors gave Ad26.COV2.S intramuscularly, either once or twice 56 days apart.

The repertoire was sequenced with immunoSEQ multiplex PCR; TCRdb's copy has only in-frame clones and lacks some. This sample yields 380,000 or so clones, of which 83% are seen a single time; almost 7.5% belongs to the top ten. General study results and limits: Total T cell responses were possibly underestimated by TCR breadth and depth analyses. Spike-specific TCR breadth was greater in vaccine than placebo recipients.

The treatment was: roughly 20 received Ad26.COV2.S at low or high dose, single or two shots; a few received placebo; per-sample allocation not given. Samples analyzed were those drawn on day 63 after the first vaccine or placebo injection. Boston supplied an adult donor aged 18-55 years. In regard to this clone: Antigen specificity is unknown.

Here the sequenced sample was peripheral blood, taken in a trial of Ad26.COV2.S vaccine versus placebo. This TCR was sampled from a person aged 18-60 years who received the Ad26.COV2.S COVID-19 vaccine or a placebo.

The CDR3 region has the DNA TGTGCCAGCAGCCAAGAGTCTAGGCGGGCTGAAGCTTTCTTT. This translates into CASSQESRRAEAFF. This chain links TRBV3-1 (or the pseudogene TRBV3-2) with TRBJ1-1; D is ambiguous. The CDR3 spans 14 residues. Trimming cost V 0 bases and J 6 bases, with 11 bases left between them. Germline values: CDR1 LGHDT, CDR2 YNNKEL (reference sequence).